The subject of this entry is one T cell receptor (beta chain). This clonotype was detected ten times or more. Its recognized antigen is unknown. Within one base of it there is no much larger clone, and no base qualities were kept. The data were taken from a study of T-cell reconstitution after alpha-beta-depleted transplantation in children (dated by TCRdb to about 2016). In the study overall: Using TCR repertoire profiling, the study followed T-cell immune reconstitution in a quantitative way in children after TCRalphabeta/CD19-depleted allogeneic hematopoietic cell transplantation.

The sample's treatment or condition label, decoded: allogeneic hematopoietic cell transplantation with graft depleted of TCRalphabeta T cells and CD19 B cells. Transplant recipients were children who received TCRalphabeta/CD19-depleted allogeneic hematopoietic cell grafts. Findings and caveats that apply to the study as a whole: The apparently early alphabetaT-cell count recovery about two months after transplant was reportedly dependent on only several hundred rapidly expanded clones derived from non-depleted graft cells. Over the following months the frequencies of hyperexpanded clones went down, and after one year T-cell counts and TCRbeta diversity were mostly credited to newly produced T cells. The high TCRbeta diversity at day 60 in some patients was ascribed to recipient T cells and intrathymic progenitors that had survived conditioning.

The method behind the library was PCR. The instrument was an Illumina HiSeq 2500. Molecular barcoding was employed in the preparation of TCR libraries, with unique molecular identifiers being used to normalize TCRbeta repertoire quantification. TCRdb trimmed public reads at Q25 via fastp, called clones via MiXCR and kept in-frame beta chains. For every CDR3 protein sequence, its rows merge into one entry that carries the most common genes and DNA. The sample table records some 180,000 distinct CDR3 sequences; about 7% of these occur just once. Less than 7% of the sample lies in the top ten. The germline V gene (reference sequence) sets CDR1 to LNHNV and CDR2 to YYDKDF. The V and J ends are trimmed by 0 bases and 3 bases, leaving 15 bases between them. Taken from cysteine to phenylalanine, the CDR3 has 16 residues. Only the CDR3 portion is preserved as DNA: 48 bases, with reading frame beginning at the first base.

This sequence originates from a boy under 10 years old with acute lymphoblastic leukemia, due to receive a stem cell transplant. The chain uses TRBV15 and TRBJ2-7; TRBD2 might be the D gene, on 5 matching bases. This material consisted of PBMCs, taken before TCRalphabeta/CD19-depleted stem cell transplant. The DNA sequence is TGTGCCACCAGCAGAGATCCACGAGGGCGCGACTACGAGCAGTACTTC. This sequence encodes CATSRDPRGRDYEQYF.